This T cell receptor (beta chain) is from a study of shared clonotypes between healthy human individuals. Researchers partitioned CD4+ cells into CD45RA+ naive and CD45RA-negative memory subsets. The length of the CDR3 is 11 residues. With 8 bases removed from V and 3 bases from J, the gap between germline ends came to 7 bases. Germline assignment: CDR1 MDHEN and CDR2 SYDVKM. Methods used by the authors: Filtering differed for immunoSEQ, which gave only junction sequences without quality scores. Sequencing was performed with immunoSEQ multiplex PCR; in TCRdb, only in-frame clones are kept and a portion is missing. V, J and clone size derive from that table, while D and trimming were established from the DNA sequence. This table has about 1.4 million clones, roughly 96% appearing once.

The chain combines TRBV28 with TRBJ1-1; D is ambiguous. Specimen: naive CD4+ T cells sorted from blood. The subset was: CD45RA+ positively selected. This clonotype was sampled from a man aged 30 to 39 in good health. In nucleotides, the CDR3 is TGTGCCAGCTCGACGGACACTGAAGCTTTCTTT. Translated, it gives CASSTDTEAFF.